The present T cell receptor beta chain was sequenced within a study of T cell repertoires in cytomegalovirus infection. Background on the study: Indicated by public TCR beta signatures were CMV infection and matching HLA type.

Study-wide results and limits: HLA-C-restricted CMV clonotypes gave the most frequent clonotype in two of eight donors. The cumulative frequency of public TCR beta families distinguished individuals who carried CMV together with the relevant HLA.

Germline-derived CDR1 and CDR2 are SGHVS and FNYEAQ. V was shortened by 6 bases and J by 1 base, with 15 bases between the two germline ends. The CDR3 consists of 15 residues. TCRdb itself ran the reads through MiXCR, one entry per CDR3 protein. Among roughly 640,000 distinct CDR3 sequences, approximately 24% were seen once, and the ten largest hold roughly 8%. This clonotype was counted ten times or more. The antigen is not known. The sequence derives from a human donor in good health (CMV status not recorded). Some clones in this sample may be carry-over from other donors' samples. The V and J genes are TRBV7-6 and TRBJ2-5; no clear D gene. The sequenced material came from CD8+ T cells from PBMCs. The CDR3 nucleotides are TGTGCCAGCAGTTACACACCTCTGGCCCAAGAGACCCAGTACTTC. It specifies CASSYTPLAQETQYF.